This TCR beta chain was profiled in a study of cytomegalovirus exposure and HLA in healthy donors. The PCR ran on 60 Vbeta and 13 Jbeta primers. Profiled with immunoSEQ multiplex PCR; TCRdb holds only in-frame clones, not every one. The sample records around 200,000 clones, around 80% being singletons. Germline V gives CDR1 SGHRS, CDR2 YFSETQ. This CDR3 spans 15 amino acids. The ends lost 3 bases at V and 3 bases at J; junction bases unmatched: 5. Sequencing was performed on PBMCs. This chain links TRBV5-1 with TRBJ2-7; 11 nucleotides line up with TRBD2. The TCR was taken from a woman aged 60-75 years in good health and CMV-seropositive. The DNA of the CDR3 is TGCGCCAGCAGCTCCGGGACTAGCGGAGTCTACGAGCAGTACTTC. Translating gives CASSSGTSGVYEQYF.